This T cell receptor (beta chain) appears in the sequencing data of a study of T cells expressing NK-cell markers. Overall study context: Sequenced donors, eight in total, included seven who were HCMV-seropositive and one who was seronegative.

Details on this clonotype: The antigen is not known.

CDR3 length equals 11 residues. Germline V gene lookup returns CDR1 SQVTM and CDR2 ANQGSEA. Notes on the study in general: Whether expanded NKG2C+ T cell clones were HCMV specific stayed uncertain.

The authors generated TCR beta cDNA through 5'RACE template switching with UMIs. TCRdb reworked the 5' RACE reads into one entry per CDR3 protein, no DNA. Its listing shows about 460,000 distinct CDR3 sequences. Sequencing was performed on blood T cells: a sorted CD56 or NKG2C T cell subset, CD4+ or CD8+ T cells, or bulk PBMC T cells (not recorded which). This receptor was identified in a woman between 45 and 65 years old in good health. The chain links TRBV29-1 to TRBJ2-2. CDR3: CSVSITGELFF.